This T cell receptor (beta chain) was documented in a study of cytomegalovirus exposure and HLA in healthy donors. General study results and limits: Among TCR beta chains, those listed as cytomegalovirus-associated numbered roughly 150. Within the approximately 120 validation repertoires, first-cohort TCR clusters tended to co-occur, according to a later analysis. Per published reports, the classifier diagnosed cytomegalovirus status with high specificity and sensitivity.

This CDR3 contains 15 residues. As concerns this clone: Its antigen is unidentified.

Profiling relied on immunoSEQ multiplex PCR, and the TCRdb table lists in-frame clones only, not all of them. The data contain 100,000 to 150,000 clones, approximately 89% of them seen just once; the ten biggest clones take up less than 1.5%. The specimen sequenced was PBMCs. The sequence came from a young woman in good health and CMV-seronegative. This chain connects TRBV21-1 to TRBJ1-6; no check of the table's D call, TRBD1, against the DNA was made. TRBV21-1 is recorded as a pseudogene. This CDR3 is CASSRPGRANSPLHF. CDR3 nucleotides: TGTGCCAGCAGCAGGCCGGGCAGGGCCAATTCACCCCTCCACTTT.